A single sample is the source of the 29 T cell receptor beta chains below, sequenced in a study of beta chain features in type 1 diabetes. Of the isolated RNA, all was reverse transcribed, and so the sequenced material was expressed TCRB transcripts. Clones were sequenced by immunoSEQ multiplex PCR, and TCRdb holds only the in-frame ones, with some missing. The sample yields 250,000 to 350,000 clones, less than 15% seen once. Sample: central memory CD4+ T cells from blood. These receptors were collected from a man in his thirties or forties in good health.

This clone was found a few times. The chain has TRBV5-6 and TRBJ1-2, with 8 bases fitting TRBD1. CDR1 and CDR2 from the germline V gene are SGHDT and YYEEEE. The CDR3 has 15 amino acids. The V and J ends lost 4 bases and 7 bases, in that order; junction bases with no gene match: 12. The CDR3 bases are TGTGCCAGCAGCGAACCGGGACAGGAAGGGTCTGGCTACACCTTC. Its translation: CASSEPGQEGSGYTF.

The table lists this clone with a few counts. This chain joins TRBV25-1 and TRBJ2-4; maybe TRBD2 (7 bases). CDR1 is MGHDK, CDR2 SYGVNS, per germline. This CDR3 is built from 18 residues. V was clipped by 7 bases and J by 4 bases, with 26 bases between them. The CDR3 protein is CASNPPIGGLADKNIQYF. The CDR3 DNA reads as TGTGCCAGCAACCCCCCAATTGGGGGCCTAGCGGATAAAAACATTCAGTACTTC.

A remark on this clone: A junction boundary mismatches the germline segment, possibly from a read error. This chain joins TRBV6-5 and TRBJ1-1, with no clear D. The CDR3 has 13 residues. Germline loops: CDR1 MNHEY, CDR2 SVGAGI. The CDR3 DNA is TGTGCCATCAGTGAGACACTGAACACTGAAGCTTTCTTT. It is translated as CAISETLNTEAFF.

This clone was detected only a few times. This sequence joins TRBV29-1 and TRBJ2-5; D remains ambiguous. The CDR3 sequence is 14 residues long. CDR1 is SQVTM and CDR2 is ANQGSEA in the germline V gene. V was cut by 0 bases and J by 1 base, with 9 bases left in between. The CDR3 sequence is CSVEDQGRQETQYF. The CDR3 coding sequence is TGCAGCGTTGAAGATCAAGGCCGCCAAGAGACCCAGTACTTC.

V and J are TRBV11-3 and TRBJ2-3; possible D gene TRBD2, 6 bases. V lost 6 bases and J 3 bases, leaving 16 bases between the germline ends. This CDR3 comprises 15 residues. Looked up from germline, CDR1 is SGHNT and CDR2 is YENEEA. The CDR3 reads CASRDGSGVTDTQYF. The CDR3 bases are TGTGCCAGCAGAGACGGATCGGGAGTGACAGATACGCAGTATTTT.

This chain connects TRBV6-1 to TRBJ1-2; no clear D gene. This CDR3 comprises 14 residues. The germline V and J ends were trimmed by 6 bases and 4 bases, with 15 bases remaining between them. Germline V gene data show CDR1 as MNHNS and CDR2 as SASEGT. The CDR3 coding sequence is TGTGCCAGCAGCAGCTACGGGGAACTCTATGGCTACACCTTC. Protein sequence: CASSSYGELYGYTF.

This clone occurred a few times. The CDR3 sequence is CASSPEIRRIYNEQFF. The CDR3 nucleotides are TGTGCCAGCAGTCCCGAGATACGGCGGATTTACAATGAGCAGTTCTTC. The chain carries TRBV27 and TRBJ2-1; D is uncertain. The CDR3 loop spans 16 amino acids. V lost 5 bases and J lost 4, with 18 bases in between. Germline CDR1 MNHEY, CDR2 SMNVEV (reference sequence).

This clone was picked up a small number of times. The chain has TRBV20-1 and TRBJ2-1, with D unclear. The CDR3 runs to 11 residues. Trimming cost V 6 bases and J 10 bases, with 13 bases left between them. CDR1 DFQATT and CDR2 SNEGSKA come from the germline V gene (reference sequence). CDR3 in amino acids: CSANSLGEQFF. DNA of the CDR3: TGCAGTGCCAATTCACTCGGGGAGCAGTTCTTC.

The chain uses TRBV10-2 and TRBJ1-5; the match to TRBD1 covers 10 bases. Germline V gene data show CDR1 as WSHSY and CDR2 as SAAADI. The CDR3 is 15 amino acids. Germline trimming cut 3 bases from V and 11 bases from J; bases unmatched to any gene: 10. Here the CDR3 DNA reads TGCGCCAGCAGTGACCCGCTGACAGGGGGCCAGTCCCAGCATTTT. Translating it yields CASSDPLTGGQSQHF.

CDR3 DNA: TGTGCCAGCAGCTTAGATGGGACAGGGAGTTACTATGGCTACACCTTC. Its protein is CASSLDGTGSYYGYTF. The rearrangement uses TRBV7-9 and TRBJ1-2; 9 nucleotides line up with TRBD1. With 1 base clipped from V and 3 bases from J, the junction kept 6 bases outside the gene matches. Germline V CDR1 and CDR2: SEHNR, FQNEAQ (reference sequence). CDR3 length: 16 amino acids.

This clone has more than one count but fewer than ten. The chain uses TRBV4-3 and TRBJ1-5; 7 positions agree with TRBD1. Germline lookup yields CDR1 LGHNA and CDR2 YSLEER. The CDR3 sequence is 14 residues long. J gave up 6 bases and V 1 base, and 3 bases lay outside the gene matches. This CDR3 is CASSQAPGGQPQHF. The CDR3 nucleotides read TGCGCCAGCAGCCAAGCCCCAGGGGGTCAGCCCCAGCATTTT.

This sequence joins TRBV6-5 and TRBJ1-1; possibly TRBD1 for D (5 bases). The CDR3 is made up of 15 amino acids. The V end was cut by 2 bases, the J end by 0 bases, with 10 bases between. Germline CDR1 and CDR2: MNHEY and SVGAGI. CDR3 sequence: CASSYHTGLNTEAFF. Here the CDR3 DNA reads TGTGCCAGCAGTTACCACACAGGTTTGAACACTGAAGCTTTCTTT.

The rearrangement links TRBV6-5 to TRBJ2-7; tentative D call: TRBD1 (6 bases). The length of the CDR3 is 14 residues. CDR1 and CDR2 (germline): MNHEY, SVGAGI. V was shortened by 6 bases and J by 0 bases, with 12 bases between the two germline ends. The CDR3, as DNA: TGTGCCAGCAGACGCGACAGGAACTCCTACGAGCAGTACTTC. It encodes CASRRDRNSYEQYF.

The chain carries TRBV4-2 and TRBJ2-1, with D unclear. V was clipped by 0 bases and J by 5 bases, with 8 bases between them. The CDR3 is made up of 14 amino acids. CDR1 is LGHNA and CDR2 is YNFKEQ in the germline V gene. The CDR3 loop reads CASSQDHPNNEQFF. The CDR3 DNA is TGTGCCAGCAGCCAAGACCACCCTAACAATGAGCAGTTCTTC.

The rearrangement links TRBV7-9 to TRBJ1-1; the D gene is possibly TRBD1 (6 bases). CDR1 is SEHNR, CDR2 FQNEAQ, per germline (reference sequence). V lost 4 bases and J lost 1, with 22 bases in between. The CDR3 is made up of 18 amino acids. For the CDR3, the DNA is TGTGCCAGCAGCTCCCAGGGGCAGGCGACTTTGGGGAACACTGAAGCTTTCTTT. Translated: CASSSQGQATLGNTEAFF.

Notes on this clone: One junction end disagrees with the germline gene, perhaps due to a read error. This sequence joins TRBV10-3 and TRBJ1-5; maybe TRBD1 (5 bases). CDR3 length: 13 residues. CDR1 is ENHRY and CDR2 is SYGVKD in the germline V gene. CDR3 DNA: TGTGCCAGCAGTGTCGACAGCCATCAGCCCCAGCATTTT. Translated, it gives CASSVDSHQPQHF.

This clone came up a few times. The rearrangement joins TRBV6-5 to TRBJ2-7, with TRBD2 matching over 9 bases. Germline V CDR1 and CDR2: MNHEY, SVGAGI. The CDR3 runs to 12 residues. Trimming removed 6 bases from V and 7 bases from J; junction bases left unmatched: 4. The CDR3 loop reads CASRLTSGEQYF. For the CDR3, the DNA is TGTGCCAGCAGACTAACTAGCGGGGAGCAGTACTTC.

This clone was seen a few times. This sequence joins TRBV9 and TRBJ1-2, with unresolved D. V was clipped by 6 bases and J by 5 bases, with 14 bases between them. This CDR3 region has 13 residues. CDR1 SGDLS and CDR2 YYNGEE come from the germline V gene. CDR3 nucleotides: TGTGCCAGCACCCCGAGAGGAGGATATGGCTACACCTTC. Its protein product is CASTPRGGYGYTF.

This clone turned up a few times. This sequence joins TRBV15 and TRBJ2-1; D may correspond to TRBD1 or TRBD2 (6 bases each). V lost 0 bases, J lost 3 bases, and 12 bases lay in between. Germline lookup yields CDR1 LNHNV and CDR2 YYDKDF (reference sequence). The CDR3 totals 16 residues. For the CDR3, the DNA is TGTGCCACCAGCAGAGATTTGGGGGGCCTCTACAATGAGCAGTTCTTC. Translation: CATSRDLGGLYNEQFF.

This clone was detected only a few times. V is TRBV29-1 and J is TRBJ1-1, with D tentatively TRBD1 (5 bases). V lost 4 bases and J 6 bases, leaving 12 bases between the germline ends. The CDR3 spans 12 residues. Germline assignment: CDR1 SQVTM and CDR2 ANQGSEA. CDR3 protein: CSVAQGNPEAFF. DNA of the CDR3: TGCAGCGTTGCCCAGGGAAACCCTGAAGCTTTCTTT. Complete variable domain (other parts from reference TRBV29-1 and TRBJ1-1): SAVISQKPSRDICQRGTSLTIQCQVDSQVTMMFWYRQQPGQSLTLIATANQGSEATYESGFVIDKFPISRPNLTFSTLTVSNMSPEDSSIYLCSVAQGNPEAFFGQGTRLTVV.

V is TRBV7-9 and J is TRBJ2-4; TRBD1 is a possible D gene (7 bases). Germline V gene sequence: CDR1 SEHNR, CDR2 FQNEAQ (reference sequence). V dropped 3 bases and J dropped 3 bases, with 15 bases sitting between them. The CDR3 length is 16 residues. The CDR3 nucleotides are TGTGCCAGCAGCTTGACAGGGACTGCCCGCAAAAACATTCAGTACTTC. It specifies CASSLTGTARKNIQYF.

This clone has only a few counts. The chain has TRBV11-2 and TRBJ1-2; perhaps TRBD1 as D (6 bases). Germline V CDR1 and CDR2: SGHAT, FQNNGV. V lost 4 bases and J lost 4, with 13 bases in between. This CDR3 spans 14 amino acids. CDR3 loop: CASSSVDRLYGYTF. The CDR3 DNA reads as TGTGCCAGCAGCTCCGTAGACAGGCTCTATGGCTACACCTTC.

In this sample, this clone turned up a few times. J is TRBJ1-2 and V is TRBV5-1; D is uncertain. Trimming removed 0 bases from V and 2 bases from J, with 8 bases in between. Germline-derived CDR1 and CDR2 are SGHRS and YFSETQ. CDR3 length: 14 residues. The CDR3 protein is CASSLDRQNYGYTF. For the CDR3, the DNA is TGCGCCAGCAGCTTGGACCGCCAGAACTATGGCTACACCTTC.

In this sample, this clone turned up a few times. This CDR3 reads CASSLGAGETQYF. DNA of the CDR3: TGCGCCAGCAGCTTGGGAGCGGGAGAGACCCAGTACTTC. J is TRBJ2-5 and V is TRBV5-1, with D possibly matching TRBD2 (6 bases). Germline V gives CDR1 SGHRS, CDR2 YFSETQ. The V end was cut by 0 bases, the J end by 4 bases, with 7 bases between. The CDR3 totals 13 residues.

The gene calls are TRBV12-5 and TRBJ2-3, with no clear D. The ends were cut back, 1 base at V and 8 bases at J, with 19 bases in the middle. The CDR3 length is 16 residues. Germline CDR1 LGHNT, CDR2 FRNRAP. The CDR3 spells CASGLGIGRSLGTQYF. The DNA of the CDR3 is TGTGCTAGTGGTTTGGGGATCGGACGGAGTCTAGGTACGCAGTATTTT.

The table lists this clone with a few counts. This chain joins TRBV18 and TRBJ2-1, with 11 bases lining up with TRBD2. V gave up 2 bases and J gave up 2 bases; unmatched junction bases: 17. Per the germline V gene, CDR1 is KGHSH and CDR2 is LQKENI. The CDR3 loop spans 21 amino acids. The CDR3 protein is CASSPDGGTATSGRAYNEQFF. For the CDR3, the DNA is TGTGCCAGCTCACCAGACGGGGGGACAGCTACTAGCGGGAGAGCCTACAATGAGCAGTTCTTC.

This clone was seen more than once but under ten times. This likely reflects a read error, since a far larger clone is one base away. Within the sample, other DNA sequences also encode this same CDR3. The CDR3 DNA sequence: TGTGCCAGCAGCCAAAACACTGAAGCTTTCTTT. This translates into CASSQNTEAFF. The chain joins TRBV11-1 to TRBJ1-1, with D uncertain. The CDR3 has 11 amino acids. Germline V gene sequence: CDR1 SGHAT, CDR2 FQDESV (reference sequence). V was cut by 5 bases and J by 2 bases, with 3 bases left in between.

The sample holds a few counts of this clone. The V and J genes are TRBV14 and TRBJ2-5; D is unclear. The V end lost 0 bases, the J end lost 7 bases, and 15 bases lay between the germline ends. Germline V lookup: CDR1 SGHDN, CDR2 FVKESK. The CDR3 extends over 15 amino acids. CDR3 in amino acids: CASSQDFIASGTQYF. In nucleotides, the CDR3 is TGTGCCAGCAGCCAAGATTTTATAGCCAGTGGGACCCAGTACTTC.

This CDR3 is CASSPVVGQGLDGYTF. Here the CDR3 DNA reads TGCGCCAGCAGCCCGGTGGTGGGACAGGGGCTCGATGGCTACACCTTC. The chain has TRBV5-1 and TRBJ1-2, with 10 bases identical to TRBD1. This CDR3 contains 16 residues. Germline values: CDR1 SGHRS, CDR2 YFSETQ. The V and J ends lost 4 bases and 6 bases, in that order; junction bases with no gene match: 12.